A single sample gave rise to the 18 T cell receptor beta chains below, sequenced in a study of blood T cell repertoires in COVID-19 (TCRdb year 2020). Libraries came from the immunoSEQ multiplex PCR assay. The table comes from immuneACCESS by way of TCRdb, which keeps in-frame sequences with V and J called. Part of the clones is missing from these tables; in studies checked, under half for an unresolved V gene and the rest for unknown reasons. This sample comprises some 130,000 clones, more than 70% of them detected only once. Clones ranked in the top ten supply 3.6% of the sample. Specimen: peripheral blood. The receptors derive from an older woman with acute or convalescent COVID-19.

This clone was observed a handful of times. V and J are TRBV7-8 and TRBJ1-5; D not resolved. Germline assignment: CDR1 SGHVS and CDR2 FQNEAQ. The V end lost 6 bases, the J end lost 3 bases, and 9 bases lay between the germline ends. CDR3 length equals 13 residues. In nucleotides, the CDR3 is TGTGCCAGCAGTGGAGGGCTCAATCAGCCCCAGCATTTT. Translation: CASSGGLNQPQHF.

The chain employs TRBV6-5 and TRBJ2-2; TRBD1 agrees at 7 bases. Germline V gene data show CDR1 as MNHEY and CDR2 as SVGAGI. This CDR3 spans 14 amino acids. With V trimmed by 6 bases and J by 4 bases, 5 bases remained unmatched. CDR3: CASRPGTATGELFF. In DNA form, the CDR3 reads TGTGCCAGCAGGCCCGGGACAGCCACCGGGGAGCTGTTTTTT.

Note on this clone: Other DNA sequences in this specimen translate into the identical CDR3. This chain links TRBV6-5 with TRBJ2-7, with D tentatively TRBD1 (5 bases). This CDR3 is built from 13 residues. Germline CDR1 is MNHEY and CDR2 is SVGAGI. The V end lost 0 bases, the J end lost 2 bases, and 5 bases lay between the germline ends. The CDR3 DNA is TGTGCCAGCAGTTACTCAGGGGCCTACGAGCAGTACTTC. It is translated as CASSYSGAYEQYF.

V is TRBV19 and J is TRBJ1-1, with 7 bases identical to TRBD1. The germline CDR1 and CDR2 sequences are LNHDA and SQIVND (reference sequence). The V segment lost 6 bases and the J segment 2 bases; nucleotides outside the gene matches: 3. The CDR3 sequence is 13 residues long. As DNA, the CDR3 is TGTGCCAGTAGGGACAGGCCAAACACTGAAGCTTTCTTT. This encodes CASRDRPNTEAFF.

The chain recombines TRBV6-1 with TRBJ1-5; TRBD1 is a possible D gene (5 bases). This CDR3 contains 14 residues. Germline values: CDR1 MNHNS, CDR2 SASEGT. Trimming took off 1 base at V and 7 bases at J, with 11 bases between the two ends. The CDR3 sequence is CASSEGTGRQPQHF. As DNA, the CDR3 is TGTGCCAGCAGTGAAGGTACAGGTCGCCAGCCCCAGCATTTT.

The genes are TRBV5-1 and TRBJ1-4; D gene unclear. Germline CDR1 reads SGHRS; CDR2 reads YFSETQ. V shed 0 bases and J shed 4 bases, with 7 bases lying between them. This CDR3 has 14 residues. The CDR3 DNA reads TGCGCCAGCAGCTTGGGGTCGGTTAATGAAAAACTGTTTTTT. Translated: CASSLGSVNEKLFF.

This clone occurred once. This chain uses TRBV4-1 with TRBJ2-1; 10 bases are shared with TRBD2. The germline V gene has CDR1 MGHRA and CDR2 YSYEKL. The CDR3 runs to 15 residues. The J segment lost 7 bases and the V segment lost 4 bases, leaving 7 bases of the junction unmatched. Here the CDR3 reads CASSPGLAEGNEQFF. In DNA, the CDR3 is TGCGCCAGCAGCCCTGGACTAGCGGAGGGGAATGAGCAGTTCTTC.

The V gene is TRBV3-1 (or the pseudogene TRBV3-2), the J gene TRBJ1-2; 7 nucleotides agree with TRBD1. This CDR3 is 14 amino acids long. CDR1 and CDR2 from the germline V gene are LGHDT and YNNKEL (reference sequence). V trimming: 3 bases; J trimming: 10 bases; junction bases outside the gene matches: 11. The DNA of the CDR3 is TGTGCCAGCAGCCAGTCAGGGGGACGGGTGGTCTACACCTTC. It yields the protein CASSQSGGRVVYTF.

This chain links TRBV25-1 with TRBJ2-3, with 10 bases identical to TRBD2. V dropped 3 bases and J dropped 6; count of bases not matched to a gene: 15. The CDR3 is 18 amino acids. Germline-derived CDR1 and CDR2 are MGHDK and SYGVNS. The CDR3 region has the DNA TGTGCCAGCAGTGATCAGGGGGCTAGCGGGAGTTTGGGGGATACGCAGTATTTT. It encodes CASSDQGASGSLGDTQYF.

CDR3 region: CAWSPTTYNEQFF. The DNA of the CDR3 is TGTGCCTGGAGCCCAACTACTTACAATGAGCAGTTCTTC. This chain uses TRBV30 with TRBJ2-1, with D hard to call. CDR1 and CDR2 (germline): GTSNPN, SVGIG (reference sequence). V gave up 3 bases and J gave up 4 bases, with 10 bases separating them. The CDR3 loop spans 13 amino acids. The entire variable domain, with the rest obtained from reference TRBV30 and TRBJ2-1, is as follows: SQTIHQWPATLVQPVGSPLSLECTVEGTSNPNLYWYRQAAGRGLQLLFYSVGIGQISSEVPQNLSASRPQDRQFILSSKKLLLSDSGFYLCAWSPTTYNEQFFGPGTRLTVL.

This clone came up once. J is TRBJ1-5 and V is TRBV27; 9 bases are shared with TRBD1. The CDR3 has 16 amino acids. Germline CDR1 reads MNHEY; CDR2 reads SMNVEV (reference sequence). V lost 0 bases, J lost 4 bases, and 4 bases stayed unmatched. This CDR3 is CASSLSGTGMNQPQHF. CDR3 sequence (DNA): TGTGCCAGCAGTTTATCAGGGACAGGGATGAATCAGCCCCAGCATTTT.

The chain recombines TRBV11-2 with TRBJ2-7; weak D call: TRBD2 (6 bases). Germline V lookup: CDR1 SGHAT, CDR2 FQNNGV. The CDR3 is 15 residues long. The germline V and J ends were trimmed by 0 bases and 4 bases, with 13 bases remaining between them. The CDR3 here is CASSLDQGLVYEQYV. Written as DNA, the CDR3 is TGTGCCAGCAGCTTAGATCAGGGACTCGTATACGAGCAGTACGTC.

The chain carries TRBV25-1 and TRBJ2-1; 10 nucleotides line up with TRBD2. The CDR3 runs to 15 residues. V lost 3 bases and J lost 3; bases outside the gene matches: 2. Germline CDR1 and CDR2: MGHDK and SYGVNS. The chain's CDR3 is CASSETSGFYNEQFF. Written as DNA, the CDR3 is TGTGCCAGCAGTGAGACTAGCGGGTTCTACAATGAGCAGTTCTTC.

V gene TRBV24-1 combines with J gene TRBJ1-4; no firm D call. The germline V gene has CDR1 KGHDR and CDR2 SFDVKD. Trimming removed 3 bases at V and 10 bases at J, with 5 bases between. The CDR3 contains 11 residues. The CDR3 sequence is CATSDGRKLFF. CDR3 nucleotides: TGTGCCACCAGTGATGGGAGAAAACTGTTTTTT.

The count of this clone is one. In nucleotides, the CDR3 is TGTGCCAGCAGCAAATCAGGGGTGGATGGCTACACCTTC. It yields the protein CASSKSGVDGYTF. V usage is TRBV21-1 and J usage is TRBJ1-2; the tabulated D call, TRBD1, remains unverified against the DNA. TRBV21-1 represents a pseudogene. This CDR3 region has 13 residues.

The chain uses TRBV7-2 and TRBJ1-1; no clear D. The CDR3 has 16 residues. Germline V gene sequence: CDR1 SGHTA, CDR2 FQGNSA. Trimming removed 5 bases at V and 1 base at J, with 17 bases between. The CDR3 DNA reads as TGTGCCAGCAGCCCTCGTACGAGGACTGGGAACACTGAAGCTTTCTTT. It is translated as CASSPRTRTGNTEAFF.

This chain joins TRBV5-1 and TRBJ2-1; D gene unclear. V lost 4 bases, J lost 12 bases, and 11 bases lay in between. CDR1 is SGHRS, CDR2 YFSETQ, per germline. This CDR3 spans 11 amino acids. The CDR3 bases are TGCGCCAGCAGCCACGACACCGGGCAGTTCTTC. Protein: CASSHDTGQFF.

CDR3 region: CASSVSGTGGTYEQYF. CDR3 nucleotides: TGTGCCAGCAGCGTGAGCGGGACAGGGGGGACCTACGAGCAGTACTTC. The chain recombines TRBV9 with TRBJ2-7, with 11 bases lining up with TRBD1. Germline assignment: CDR1 SGDLS and CDR2 YYNGEE. The CDR3 covers 16 residues. Trimming removed 2 bases from V and 2 bases from J; junction bases left unmatched: 6.